The 10 T cell receptor beta chains in this list originate from one sample, sequenced in a study of blood T cell repertoires in COVID-19. Sequencing used immunoSEQ multiplex PCR; TCRdb keeps in-frame clones, though not all of them. Seen here are approximately 300,000 clones, 80% to 95% observed once, and the top ten hold roughly 7%. Sequencing input: peripheral blood. The receptors shown here come from a woman younger than 45 with COVID-19, enrolled during active disease.

V usage is TRBV5-1 and J usage is TRBJ2-5, with 7 bases identical to TRBD1. Germline-derived CDR1 and CDR2 are SGHRS and YFSETQ. The CDR3 length is 13 residues. J lost 5 bases, V lost 4 bases, and 5 bases had no gene match. CDR3 coding DNA: TGCGCCAGCAGCCGGATACAGGGGGAGACCCAGTACTTC. This gives the protein CASSRIQGETQYF.

This clone turned up a few times. V gene TRBV11-2 combines with J gene TRBJ1-3; D is uncertain. V was clipped by 0 bases and J by 0 bases, with 12 bases between them. Per the germline V gene, CDR1 is SGHAT and CDR2 is FQNNGV. There are 17 residues in the CDR3. The CDR3 nucleotides read TGTGCCAGCAGCTTAGAAGAGGCTCTCAGCTCTGGAAACACCATATATTTT. Translating gives CASSLEEALSSGNTIYF.

This chain connects TRBV2 to TRBJ2-5; tentative D call: TRBD2 (6 bases). V shed 5 bases and J shed 5 bases, with 9 bases lying between them. Germline V lookup: CDR1 SNHLY, CDR2 FYNNEI. The CDR3 length is 12 residues. This CDR3 is CASSYGGETQYF. For the CDR3, the DNA is TGTGCCAGCAGTTATGGGGGGGAGACCCAGTACTTC.

V and J are TRBV6-5 and TRBJ2-7; 12 nucleotides match TRBD2. This CDR3 spans 14 amino acids. V shed 8 bases, J shed 0 bases, and the junction held 2 bases outside the gene matches. Germline loops: CDR1 MNHEY, CDR2 SVGAGI. CDR3 residues: CASSTSGSSYEQYF. The CDR3 nucleotides are TGTGCCAGCTCGACTAGCGGGAGCTCCTACGAGCAGTACTTC.

The chain uses TRBV5-4 and TRBJ2-3; D is uncertain. Trimming took off 5 bases at V and 5 bases at J, with 12 bases between the two ends. The CDR3 extends over 13 amino acids. CDR1 SGHNT and CDR2 YYREEE come from the germline V gene (reference sequence). CDR3 loop: CASRQRVGDTQYF. As DNA, the CDR3 is TGTGCCAGCAGGCAACGGGTCGGAGATACGCAGTATTTT.

The DNA of the CDR3 is TGTGCCAGCAGTTACGACAGGGGGCCCAATCAGCCCCAGCATTTT. Encoded protein: CASSYDRGPNQPQHF. The V and J genes are TRBV6-5 and TRBJ1-5, with TRBD1 matching over 10 bases. The germline CDR1 and CDR2 sequences are MNHEY and SVGAGI. The CDR3 is 15 residues long. Unmatched junction bases numbered 1, after V lost 2 bases and J lost 3 bases.

In DNA, the CDR3 is TGTGCCAGCAGTTCTAGGGGGGGTGGGGGTTACGAGCAGTACTTC. Amino acid sequence: CASSSRGGGGYEQYF. The chain recombines TRBV27 with TRBJ2-7, with D possibly being TRBD2 (7 bases). Germline V gives CDR1 MNHEY, CDR2 SMNVEV (reference sequence). Trimming stripped 4 bases from V and 4 bases from J, with 17 bases between. The CDR3 loop spans 15 amino acids.

The CDR3 region is CASSSPGTGSTEAFF. The CDR3 DNA sequence: TGTGCCAGTAGTTCCCCCGGGACAGGGTCCACTGAAGCTTTCTTT. The chain links TRBV19 to TRBJ1-1, with 9 bases aligning to TRBD1. V lost 5 bases, J lost 4 bases, and 8 bases stayed unmatched. This CDR3 comprises 15 residues. Germline-derived CDR1 and CDR2 are LNHDA and SQIVND (reference sequence).

This clone was seen once. V and J are TRBV5-1 and TRBJ1-1; unclear D gene. V lost 0 bases and J lost 8, with 5 bases in between. The CDR3 has 11 amino acids. Germline V lookup: CDR1 SGHRS, CDR2 YFSETQ. Here the CDR3 DNA reads TGCGCCAGCAGCTTGGGCCAGGAAGCTTTCTTT. Residues: CASSLGQEAFF.

The chain links TRBV9 to TRBJ2-2, with 8 nucleotides matching TRBD1. This CDR3 contains 14 residues. CDR1 SGDLS and CDR2 YYNGEE come from the germline V gene. With 4 bases clipped from V and 5 bases from J, the junction kept 4 bases outside the gene matches. For the CDR3, the DNA is TGTGCCAGCAGCCCCCGGACAGGGACCGGGGAGCTGTTTTTT. Amino acid sequence: CASSPRTGTGELFF.